A single sample gave rise to the 21 T cell receptor beta chains below, sequenced in a study of T cell repertoires in cytomegalovirus infection. TCRdb reanalysed the reads using MiXCR and keeps one entry per CDR3 protein. The table lists under 200,000 distinct CDR3 sequences, about 20% of them singletons, with 20% to 30% in the top ten. These TCRs are of unknown antigen specificity. Specimen: CD8+ T cells from cultured PBMCs, collected from culture after CMV antigen stimulation. The origin of the receptors is a human donor in good health (CMV status not recorded). Some clones in this sample may be carry-over from other donors' samples.

The gene calls are TRBV5-6 and TRBJ1-2; TRBD1 matches 9 bases. This CDR3 is 16 amino acids long. With 3 bases clipped from V and 2 bases from J, the junction kept 8 bases outside the gene matches. CDR1 and CDR2 (germline): SGHDT, YYEEEE. In DNA, the CDR3 is TGTGCCAGCAGCTCAACCCTGGACAGGGGAAACTATGGCTACACCTTC. Encoded protein: CASSSTLDRGNYGYTF. Complete variable domain (other parts from reference TRBV5-6 and TRBJ1-2): DAGVTQSPTHLIKTRGQQVTLRCSPKSGHDTVSWYQQALGQGPQFIFQYYEEEERQRGNFPDRFSGHQFPNYSSELNVNALLLGDSALYLCASSSTLDRGNYGYTFGSGTRLTVV.

J is TRBJ2-1 and V is TRBV4-2; D possibly corresponds to TRBD2 (5 bases). Germline lookup yields CDR1 LGHNA and CDR2 YNFKEQ. The V gene lost 1 base and the J gene lost 8 bases, with 15 bases spanning the gap. The CDR3 extends over 15 amino acids. The chain's CDR3 is CASSQVSGLDDEQFF. For the CDR3, the DNA is TGTGCCAGCAGCCAAGTCTCGGGGTTGGACGATGAGCAGTTCTTC.

At least ten counts were recorded for this clonotype. The V gene is TRBV12-3 or TRBV12-4, the J gene TRBJ2-1; D may match TRBD1 or TRBD2 (5 bases each). V lost 3 bases, J lost 8 bases, and 11 bases lay in between. The CDR3 has 13 residues. The CDR3 DNA reads as TGTGCCAGCAGTTTGAGAAGGGGACATGAGCAGTTCTTC. Protein sequence: CASSLRRGHEQFF.

This clonotype has a handful of counts. The gene calls are TRBV7-2 and TRBJ1-3; tentative D call: TRBD1 (5 bases). CDR1 is SGHTA and CDR2 is FQGNSA in the germline V gene. Trimming stripped 2 bases from V and 3 bases from J, with 8 bases between. This CDR3 region has 14 residues. The CDR3 DNA is TGTGCCAGCAGCTTATTGGGGGATGGAAACACCATATATTTT. Encoded protein: CASSLLGDGNTIYF.

The J gene is TRBJ1-1, the V gene TRBV12-3 or TRBV12-4, with TRBD1 as a possible D gene (5 bases). The CDR3 length is 11 residues. Trimming left V 3 bases short and J 10 bases short, with 9 bases between. CDR3 in amino acids: CASSLGGRAFF. As DNA, the CDR3 is TGTGCCAGCAGTTTGGGGGGTAGAGCTTTCTTT.

This clonotype was seen only a few times. The chain links TRBV4-1 to TRBJ1-2; a weak D match, TRBD1 (6 bases). This CDR3 is 15 amino acids long. Trimming removed 11 bases from V and 0 bases from J, with 19 bases in between. In germline, CDR1 is MGHRA, CDR2 YSYEKL. The CDR3 spells CASLGAKGANYGYTF. The CDR3 DNA is TGCGCCTCGCTGGGGGCGAAGGGTGCTAACTATGGCTACACCTTC.

The chain couples TRBV7-6 to TRBJ2-3; a possible D gene is TRBD2 (6 bases). The CDR3 covers 13 residues. The V gene lost 6 bases and the J gene lost 4 bases, with 11 bases spanning the gap. Germline V lookup: CDR1 SGHVS, CDR2 FNYEAQ. CDR3 bases: TGTGCCAGCAGGGGGCCGGGGGCAGATACGCAGTATTTT. It encodes CASRGPGADTQYF.

At least ten counts were recorded for this clonotype. V gene TRBV4-1 combines with J gene TRBJ2-7; tentatively, D is TRBD1 (6 bases). Trimming shortened V by 1 base and J by 2 bases, and 6 bases separated the two germline ends. Germline V gene data show CDR1 as MGHRA and CDR2 as YSYEKL. The CDR3 has 13 residues. In DNA form, the CDR3 reads TGCGCCAGCAGCCAAGCAGGGGCCTACGAGCAGTACTTC. This gives the protein CASSQAGAYEQYF.

V is TRBV27 and J is TRBJ2-2; no definite D call. Between the trimmed V and J ends, which lost 4 bases and 4 bases, there was a span of 10 bases. From germline, CDR1 is MNHEY and CDR2 SMNVEV (reference sequence). The CDR3 totals 14 residues. The CDR3 is CASSSGQTTGELFF. As DNA, the CDR3 is TGTGCCAGCAGTTCGGGCCAGACCACCGGGGAGCTGTTTTTT.

As for this clonotype: As the CDR3 is not closed by the conserved phenylalanine or tryptophan, this likely results from a read error. The chain is built from TRBV6-5 and TRBJ2-1, with D maybe TRBD2 (5 bases). CDR1 is MNHEY, CDR2 SVGAGI, per germline. V lost 5 bases, J lost 0 bases, and 17 bases lay in between. The CDR3 is 17 amino acids. CDR3 sequence: CASSLWTSPSSYNEQFS. The CDR3 bases are TGTGCCAGCAGTCTGTGGACTTCTCCGAGCTCCTACAATGAGCAGTTCTCC.

The rearrangement joins TRBV7-6 to TRBJ2-1; TRBD1 matches 8 bases. This CDR3 has 21 amino acids. Looked up from germline, CDR1 is SGHVS and CDR2 is FNYEAQ. V shed 1 base and J 1 base; nucleotides not matched to a gene: 18. CDR3 nucleotide sequence: TGTGCCAGCAGCTTAGAGTCCGCGACAGGGGTCTATACTGGGTCCTACAATGAGCAGTTCTTC. Translation gives CASSLESATGVYTGSYNEQFF.

The chain has TRBV6-5 and TRBJ2-2, with D perhaps TRBD1 or TRBD2 (5 bases each). Germline loops: CDR1 MNHEY, CDR2 SVGAGI. V was trimmed by 2 bases and J by 7 bases, leaving 11 bases between them. This CDR3 contains 14 residues. CDR3 in amino acids: CASSYPGQFGELFF. The CDR3 DNA reads TGTGCCAGCAGTTACCCGGGGCAGTTCGGGGAGCTGTTTTTT.

The chain couples TRBV7-8 to TRBJ1-1; D ambiguous. With 1 base removed from V and 8 bases from J, the gap between germline ends came to 5 bases. This CDR3 is 11 amino acids long. CDR1 SGHVS and CDR2 FQNEAQ come from the germline V gene. The CDR3 is CASSLGREAFF. CDR3 coding DNA: TGTGCCAGCAGCTTAGGCAGGGAAGCTTTCTTT. Based on the CDR3 plus reference TRBV7-8 and TRBJ1-1, the full variable domain is GAGVSQSPRYKVAKRGQDVALRCDPISGHVSLFWYQQALGQGPEFLTYFQNEAQLDKSGLPSDRFFAERPEGSVSTLKIQRTQQEDSAVYLCASSLGREAFFGQGTRLTVV.

Only a few counts were recorded for this clonotype. The chain carries TRBV4-1 and TRBJ1-5; 7 nucleotides line up with TRBD1. This CDR3 has 21 amino acids. Trimming removed 0 bases from V and 3 bases from J; junction bases left unmatched: 20. Germline-derived CDR1 and CDR2 are MGHRA and YSYEKL. CDR3 amino acids: CASSQDIRDRDSFPFNQPQHF. CDR3 DNA: TGCGCCAGCAGCCAAGATATAAGAGACAGGGACTCCTTTCCGTTCAATCAGCCCCAGCATTTT.

This chain uses TRBV3-1 with TRBJ2-7; D gene uncertain. V was trimmed by 2 bases and J by 2 bases, leaving 10 bases between them. In germline, CDR1 is LGHDT, CDR2 YNNKEL (reference sequence). The CDR3 length is 14 residues. Here the CDR3 reads CASSQIFPPYEQYF. Written as DNA, the CDR3 is TGTGCCAGCAGCCAAATTTTTCCCCCCTACGAGCAGTACTTC.

V and J are TRBV6-1 and TRBJ2-3, with 16 positions matching TRBD2. CDR1 is MNHNS and CDR2 is SASEGT in the germline V gene. The trim removed 6 bases at V and 3 bases at J, leaving 9 bases unmatched. The CDR3 totals 18 residues. The CDR3 reads CASRGLAGGLEETDTQYF. DNA of the CDR3: TGTGCCAGCAGGGGACTAGCGGGGGGGTTAGAAGAGACAGATACGCAGTATTTT.

The table lists this clonotype with many counts. The chain couples TRBV4-3 to TRBJ1-1; D remains unclear. The CDR3 is 14 amino acids. V gave up 1 base and J gave up 0 bases, with 6 bases separating them. The V gene's germline CDR1 is LGHNA and CDR2 YSLEER. The CDR3 DNA sequence: TGCGCCAGCAGCCAAGGGGTCGTGAACACTGAAGCTTTCTTT. It codes for CASSQGVVNTEAFF.

The genes are TRBV2 and TRBJ2-3; possible D gene TRBD1, 6 bases. CDR3 length: 18 amino acids. CDR1 and CDR2 (germline): SNHLY, FYNNEI. V was trimmed by 5 bases and J by 0 bases, leaving 21 bases between them. CDR3: CASSPGRRGSGSTDTQYF. For the CDR3, the DNA is TGTGCCAGCAGTCCTGGACGCAGGGGATCTGGGAGCACAGATACGCAGTATTTT.

This chain uses TRBV2 with TRBJ2-1; D is possibly TRBD1 (6 bases). The V end was cut by 2 bases, the J end by 2 bases, with 10 bases between. CDR1 is SNHLY, CDR2 FYNNEI, per germline. This CDR3 comprises 15 residues. As DNA, the CDR3 is TGTGCCAGCAGTGAATCCCAGGGGCCCTACAATGAGCAGTTCTTC. Its protein product is CASSESQGPYNEQFF.

The J gene is TRBJ1-1, the V gene TRBV7-6, with D unresolved. The CDR3 is 15 amino acids. V lost 4 bases to trimming and J lost 1 base, with 13 bases between them. The germline V gene has CDR1 SGHVS and CDR2 FNYEAQ. CDR3 in amino acids: CASSSPEGRNTEAFF. CDR3 sequence (DNA): TGTGCCAGCAGCTCCCCGGAAGGCCGGAACACTGAAGCTTTCTTT.

The chain couples TRBV6-2 or TRBV6-3 to TRBJ2-7; D is perhaps TRBD2 (6 bases). Germline V gene sequence: CDR1 MNHEY, CDR2 SVGEGT. V lost 2 bases and J lost 0, with 11 bases in between. This CDR3 spans 15 amino acids. CDR3 sequence: CASSYVGGLSYEQYF. CDR3 in DNA: TGTGCCAGCAGTTACGTTGGGGGACTCTCCTACGAGCAGTACTTC.